Listed below are T cell receptor beta chains from one sample, sequenced in a study of T-cell reconstitution after alpha-beta-depleted transplantation in children. MiXCR, applied by TCRdb to the PCR reads, yields one record per CDR3 protein. The data contain under 300,000 distinct CDR3 sequences, approximately 10% of them singletons. The source was peripheral blood, collected 180 days after TCRalphabeta/CD19-depleted stem cell transplant. These receptors were obtained from a male patient between 2 and 10 years old who had a stem cell transplant for chronic granulomatous disease, so the T cells may come from the graft donor. The CDR3 runs from the conserved cysteine through the conserved F or W. Fields, in order: D gene, V gene, J gene, clone size, CDR3 protein, CDR3 DNA. D genes are given only for firm matches. Clone size appears in some rows only: once, few, many, or a class for an expanded clone.

D: TRBD1; V: TRBV12-3/TRBV12-4; J: TRBJ1-2; size: many; CDR3: CASTQQGYGYTF; DNA: TGTGCCAGCACTCAACAGGGGTATGGCTACACCTTC
D: .; V: TRBV20-1; J: TRBJ2-7; size: many; CDR3: CSARYRDPVPEQYF; DNA: TGCAGTGCTAGATACCGGGACCCGGTACCCGAGCAGTACTTC
D: .; V: TRBV5-1; J: TRBJ2-2; size: many; CDR3: CASSLGQKYTGELFF; DNA: TGCGCCAGCAGCTTGGGACAGAAATACACCGGGGAGCTGTTTTTT
D: .; V: TRBV29-1; J: TRBJ2-3; size: many; CDR3: CSVGSKEQYF; DNA: TGCAGCGTGGGCTCAAAAGAACAGTATTTT
D: .; V: TRBV7-2; J: TRBJ2-2; size: many; CDR3: CASSWNTGELFF; DNA: TGTGCCAGCAGCTGGAACACCGGGGAGCTGTTTTTT
D: TRBD2; V: TRBV20-1; J: TRBJ2-1; size: many; CDR3: CSARSAGGLYNEQFF; DNA: TGCAGTGCTAGATCGGCGGGGGGGCTATACAATGAGCAGTTCTTC
D: .; V: TRBV28; J: TRBJ2-2; size: .; CDR3: CASTYSIGTGELFF; DNA: TGTGCCAGCACCTACTCTATTGGGACCGGGGAGCTGTTTTTT
D: .; V: TRBV12-3/TRBV12-4; J: TRBJ1-1; size: many; CDR3: CASSFGANTEAFF; DNA: TGTGCCAGCAGTTTCGGTGCAAACACTGAAGCTTTCTTT
D: TRBD1; V: TRBV20-1; J: TRBJ2-7; size: many; CDR3: CSADRDSHTSELYF; DNA: TGCAGTGCTGACCGGGACAGCCACACCTCCGAGCTGTACTTC
D: TRBD1; V: TRBV4-2; J: TRBJ1-6; size: few; CDR3: CASSQGQGGDNSPLHF; DNA: TGTGCCAGCAGCCAAGGACAGGGAGGCGATAATTCACCCCTCCACTTT
D: TRBD2; V: TRBV20-1; J: TRBJ2-1; size: many; CDR3: CSASGSGVYNEQFF; DNA: TGCAGTGCTAGTGGTAGCGGGGTCTACAATGAGCAGTTCTTC
D: .; V: TRBV30; J: TRBJ1-3; size: many; CDR3: CAWRRKTAERGDSGNTIYF; DNA: TGTGCCTGGAGGAGGAAGACAGCGGAGAGGGGCGACTCTGGAAACACCATATATTTT
D: TRBD1; V: TRBV7-2; J: TRBJ2-6; size: .; CDR3: CASSTRVTGEVGRGLSGANVLTF; DNA: TGTGCCAGCAGCACCAGAGTGACAGGGGAGGTCGGAAGAGGTTTGTCTGGGGCCAACGTCCTGACTTTC
D: .; V: TRBV7-9; J: TRBJ1-2; size: many; CDR3: CASSPQGTFWGYTF; DNA: TGTGCCAGCAGCCCCCAGGGGACGTTTTGGGGCTACACCTTC
D: TRBD1; V: TRBV5-1; J: TRBJ1-2; size: many; CDR3: CASRSGQGTNYTF; DNA: TGCGCCAGCAGATCCGGACAGGGAACAAACTACACCTTC
D: .; V: TRBV15; J: TRBJ1-3; size: many; CDR3: CATSLPSSGNTIYF; DNA: TGTGCCACCAGCCTGCCTAGCTCTGGAAACACCATATATTTT
D: TRBD2; V: TRBV5-6; J: TRBJ2-1; size: many; CDR3: CASSPGLAFSFEQFF; DNA: TGTGCCAGCAGCCCAGGACTAGCTTTTAGTTTTGAGCAGTTCTTC
D: .; V: TRBV29-1; J: TRBJ1-5; size: many; CDR3: CSVASGYSNQPQHF; DNA: TGCAGCGTTGCTTCTGGGTATAGCAATCAGCCCCAGCATTTT
D: TRBD2; V: TRBV5-1; J: TRBJ2-2; size: many; CDR3: CASAAGTNTGELFF; DNA: TGCGCCAGCGCAGCGGGGACGAACACCGGGGAGCTGTTTTTT
D: TRBD1; V: TRBV29-1; J: TRBJ2-1; size: many; CDR3: CSGEGQGSYNEQFF; DNA: TGCAGCGGGGAGGGACAGGGGTCCTACAATGAGCAGTTCTTC
D: TRBD2; V: TRBV9; J: TRBJ2-5; size: many; CDR3: CASSLTGLAETQYF; DNA: TGTGCCAGCAGCCTCACTGGACTAGCGGAGACCCAGTACTTC
D: TRBD2; V: TRBV9; J: TRBJ2-3; size: many; CDR3: CASSSGTSGTDTQYF; DNA: TGTGCCAGCAGCTCCGGGACTAGCGGGACAGATACGCAGTATTTT
D: .; V: TRBV5-1; J: TRBJ2-2; size: few; CDR3: CASRVQGGTGELFF; DNA: TGCGCCAGCAGAGTCCAGGGCGGCACCGGGGAGCTGTTTTTT
D: .; V: TRBV4-3; J: TRBJ2-5; size: .; CDR3: CASSQDPGYQETQYF; DNA: TGCGCCAGCAGCCAAGATCCGGGTTACCAAGAGACCCAGTACTTC
D: TRBD2; V: TRBV4-1; J: TRBJ2-3; size: many; CDR3: CASSLAPRLAVSTDTQYF; DNA: TGCGCCAGCAGCCTTGCCCCGCGACTAGCGGTCTCCACAGATACGCAGTATTTT
D: .; V: TRBV28; J: TRBJ1-2; size: many; CDR3: CASSLGLIDGYTF; DNA: TGTGCCAGCAGTTTAGGACTAATCGATGGCTACACCTTC
D: TRBD1; V: TRBV3-1; J: TRBJ1-4; size: .; CDR3: CASSRNRGNDEKLFF; DNA: TGTGCCAGCAGCAGAAACAGGGGTAACGATGAAAAACTGTTTTTT
D: .; V: TRBV4-2; J: TRBJ1-5; size: many; CDR3: CASGWDSNQPQHF; DNA: TGTGCCAGCGGTTGGGACAGCAATCAGCCCCAGCATTTT
D: .; V: TRBV20-1; J: TRBJ2-7; size: many; CDR3: CSARDHATAGEQYF; DNA: TGCAGTGCTAGAGATCACGCAACAGCGGGCGAGCAGTACTTC
D: .; V: TRBV7-2; J: TRBJ2-7; size: many; CDR3: CASSLGSETYEQYF; DNA: TGTGCCAGCAGCTTAGGGTCAGAGACCTACGAGCAGTACTTC
D: TRBD1; V: TRBV12-3/TRBV12-4; J: TRBJ1-2; size: many; CDR3: CASSPGTGTSISVYGYTF; DNA: TGTGCCAGCAGCCCCGGGACAGGGACTTCTATTTCCGTCTATGGCTACACCTTC
D: .; V: TRBV7-2; J: TRBJ1-1; size: many; CDR3: CASSLVVRGPMAEAFF; DNA: TGTGCCAGCAGCTTAGTAGTCCGGGGGCCGATGGCTGAAGCTTTCTTT
D: .; V: TRBV4-1; J: TRBJ1-3; size: many; CDR3: CASSQERGNTIYF; DNA: TGCGCCAGCAGCCAAGAGCGGGGAAACACCATATATTTT
D: .; V: TRBV12-3/TRBV12-4; J: TRBJ2-5; size: many; CDR3: CASSPHGVETQYF; DNA: TGTGCCAGCAGTCCCCACGGGGTGGAGACCCAGTACTTC
D: .; V: TRBV12-3/TRBV12-4; J: TRBJ1-1; size: many; CDR3: CASSGRGNTEAFF; DNA: TGTGCCAGCAGCGGACGGGGCAACACTGAAGCTTTCTTT
D: TRBD2; V: TRBV4-3; J: TRBJ2-7; size: many; CDR3: CASSQKVAGVSLVQYF; DNA: TGCGCCAGCAGCCAAAAGGTGGCGGGGGTAAGTCTGGTGCAGTACTTC
D: .; V: TRBV12-3/TRBV12-4; J: TRBJ2-7; size: many; CDR3: CASSLSWISHEQYF; DNA: TGTGCCAGCAGTTTAAGTTGGATCAGCCACGAGCAGTACTTC
D: .; V: TRBV18; J: TRBJ2-7; size: .; CDR3: CASSTTTGRYYDYEQYF; DNA: TGTGCCAGCTCAACAACGACAGGGAGGTATTACGACTACGAGCAGTACTTC
D: .; V: TRBV5-5; J: TRBJ2-2; size: .; CDR3: CASSLPQENTGELFF; DNA: TGTGCCAGCAGCTTGCCCCAGGAAAACACCGGGGAGCTGTTTTTT
D: .; V: TRBV12-3/TRBV12-4; J: TRBJ2-1; size: many; CDR3: CASSPGMDYNEQFF; DNA: TGTGCCAGTTCCCCGGGTATGGACTACAATGAGCAGTTCTTC